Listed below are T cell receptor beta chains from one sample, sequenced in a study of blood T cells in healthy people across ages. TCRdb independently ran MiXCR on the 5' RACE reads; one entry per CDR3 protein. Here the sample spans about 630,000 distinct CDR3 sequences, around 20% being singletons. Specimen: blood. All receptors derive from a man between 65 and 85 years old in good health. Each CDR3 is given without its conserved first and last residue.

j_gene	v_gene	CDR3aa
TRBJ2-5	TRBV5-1	ASSLDPQGEQTQY
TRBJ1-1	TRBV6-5	ASRPPNTEAF
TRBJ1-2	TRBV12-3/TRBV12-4	ASSLGTGRSYT
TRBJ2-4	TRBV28	ASSPRGGKNIQY
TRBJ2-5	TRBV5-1	ASSLVGVGKETQY
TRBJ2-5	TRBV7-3	ASSSGQGITQY
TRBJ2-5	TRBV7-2	ASSLELFQY
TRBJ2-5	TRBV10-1	ASSESILTGETQY
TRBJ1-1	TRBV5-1	ASSLGSSMNTEAF
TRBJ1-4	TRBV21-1	ASSKKPGGSRATNEKLF
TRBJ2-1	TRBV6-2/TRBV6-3	ASTKSSGRANEQF
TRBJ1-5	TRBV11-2	ASSLAQGGHQPQH
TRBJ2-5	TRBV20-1	SAQRGQMQETQY
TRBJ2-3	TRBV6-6	AVEPGQADTQY
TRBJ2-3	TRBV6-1	ASSVPPDTQY
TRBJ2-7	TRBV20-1	SAHAGESVGEQY
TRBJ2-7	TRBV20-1	SARTSDRTDEQY
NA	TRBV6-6	ASSYLLLSSYEQY
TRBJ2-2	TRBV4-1	ASSQDGRTGELF
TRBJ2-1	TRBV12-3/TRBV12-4	ASSADVSSYNEQF
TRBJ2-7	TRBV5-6	ASSFYSEQH
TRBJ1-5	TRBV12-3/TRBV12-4	ASSETGQAYNQPQH
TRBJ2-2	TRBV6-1	ASIVGPGGGELF
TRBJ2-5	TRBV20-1	SASRGLAGLQETQY
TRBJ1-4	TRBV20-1	SARSGATNEKLF